The text below deals with one TCR beta chain. The sample is drawn from a study of shared clonotypes between healthy human individuals. The CDR3 covers 14 residues. Trimming took off 4 bases at V and 0 bases at J, with 9 bases between the two ends. From germline, CDR1 is KGHSH and CDR2 LQKENI. Using immunoSEQ multiplex PCR, the repertoire was profiled, and TCRdb retains in-frame clones only, with some absent. This sample has under 2,500,000 clones, with almost 96% found just once. There were no recent acute infections or vaccinations among the donors, who were healthy HIV-negative adults. Sequencing was carried out using naive CD4+ T cells sorted from blood. Noted subset: CD45RA+ positively selected. The chain employs TRBV18 and TRBJ2-5; D could derive from TRBD1 or TRBD2 (5 bases each). The TCR sequence derives from a man younger than 35 in good health. Written as DNA, the CDR3 is TGTGCCAGCTCACTACCGGGACACCAAGAGACCCAGTACTTC. Translation: CASSLPGHQETQYF.